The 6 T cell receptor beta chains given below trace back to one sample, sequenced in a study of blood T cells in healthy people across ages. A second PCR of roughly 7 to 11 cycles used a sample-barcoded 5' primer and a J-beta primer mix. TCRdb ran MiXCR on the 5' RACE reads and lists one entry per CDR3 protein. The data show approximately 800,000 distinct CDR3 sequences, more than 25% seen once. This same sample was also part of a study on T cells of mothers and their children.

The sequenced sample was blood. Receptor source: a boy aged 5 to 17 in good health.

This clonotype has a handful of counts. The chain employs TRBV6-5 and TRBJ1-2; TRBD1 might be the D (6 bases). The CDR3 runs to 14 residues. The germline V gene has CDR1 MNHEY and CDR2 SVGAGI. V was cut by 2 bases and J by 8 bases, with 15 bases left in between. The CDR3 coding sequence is TGTGCCAGCAGTTACGGAGGGGGACCCAAGGGCTACACCTTC. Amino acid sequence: CASSYGGGPKGYTF.

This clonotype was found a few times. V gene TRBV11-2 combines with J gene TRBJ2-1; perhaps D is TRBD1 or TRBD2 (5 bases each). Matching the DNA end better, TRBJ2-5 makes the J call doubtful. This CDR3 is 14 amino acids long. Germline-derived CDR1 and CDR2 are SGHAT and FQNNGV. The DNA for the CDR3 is TGTGCCAGCAGATATGAGGGGTGGCAAGAGACCCAGTACTTC. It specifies CASRYEGWQETQYF.

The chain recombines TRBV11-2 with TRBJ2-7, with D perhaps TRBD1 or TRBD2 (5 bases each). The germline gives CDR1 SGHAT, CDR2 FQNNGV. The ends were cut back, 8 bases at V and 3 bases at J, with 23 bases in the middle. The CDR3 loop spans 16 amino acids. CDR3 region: CASRGSRGKSFYEQYF. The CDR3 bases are TGTGCCAGCCGCGGGTCTAGGGGCAAATCCTTCTACGAGCAGTACTTC.

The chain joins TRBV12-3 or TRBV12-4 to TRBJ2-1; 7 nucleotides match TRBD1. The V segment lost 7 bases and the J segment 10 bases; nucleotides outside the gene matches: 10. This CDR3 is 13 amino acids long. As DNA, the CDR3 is TGTGCCAGCACCGGCCAAGGGGGCGAGGAGCAGTTCTTC. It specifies CASTGQGGEEQFF.

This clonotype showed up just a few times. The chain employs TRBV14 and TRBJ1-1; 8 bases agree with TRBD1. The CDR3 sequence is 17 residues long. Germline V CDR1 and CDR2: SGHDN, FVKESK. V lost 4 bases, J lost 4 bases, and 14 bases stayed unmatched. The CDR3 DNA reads TGTGCCAGCAGCCCTTTCTCGCTGACAGGGGCTGTCACTGAAGCTTTCTTT. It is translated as CASSPFSLTGAVTEAFF.

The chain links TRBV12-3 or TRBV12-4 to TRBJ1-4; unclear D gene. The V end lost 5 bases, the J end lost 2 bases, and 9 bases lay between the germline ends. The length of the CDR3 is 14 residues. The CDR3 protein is CASSPYSTNEKLFF. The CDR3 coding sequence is TGTGCCAGCAGTCCATACTCGACTAATGAAAAACTGTTTTTT.